This T cell receptor beta chain was documented in a study of blood T cell repertoires in COVID-19. Study at large: The United States, Italy and Spain provided the acute and convalescent COVID-19 samples.

Germline V gene lookup returns CDR1 LGHDT and CDR2 YNNKEL (reference sequence). V shed 4 bases and J shed 9 bases, with 13 bases lying between them. The CDR3 sequence is 13 residues long. Participants reported their clinical history, and cohort assignment relied on those reports. Two negative PCRs, clearance, or symptom resolution characterized the recovered Cohort 3 donors. Authors' analysis steps: How many nucleated cells were present was estimated from reference gene primer amplification. Repertoires were generated with immunoSEQ multiplex PCR, while TCRdb's copy carries only in-frame clones and drops some. The V and J calls and the clone size are those of that table, but D and trimming were determined from the DNA. The table shows about 410,000 clones, with less than 95% occurring only once.

This chain links TRBV3-1 (or the pseudogene TRBV3-2) with TRBJ2-1; weak D call: TRBD2 (5 bases). The source is a man aged 18 to 29 who had recovered from COVID-19. Sequences were obtained from PBMCs or T cells enriched from blood (not recorded which). The DNA for the CDR3 is TGTGCCAGCAGCCCCAGCGGAGGCGGTGAGCAGTTCTTC. Protein: CASSPSGGGEQFF.